This T cell receptor beta chain was identified in a study of pediatric ulcerative colitis (dated by TCRdb to between 2018 and 2021). Background for the entire study: Among the ulcerative colitis patients, 6 or 7 had pancolitis and two had left-sided colitis, and histology in every patient was consistent with ulcerative colitis. Using the Pediatric Ulcerative Colitis Activity Index, two patients were classed as having mild disease, several as having moderate disease and three as having acute severe colitis. From under 10 newly diagnosed, treatment-naive pediatric ulcerative colitis patients and a few non-IBD control children, paired blood and rectal samples were collected.

Using the immunoSEQ TRB Survey service, rearranged CDR3 beta regions were amplified from genomic DNA with multiplex V and J primers. To keep depth equal across samples, survey-level sequencing depth of up to 500,000 reads per sample was applied. The libraries were purified and pooled, then sequenced using Illumina technology. The original pipeline was this. Productive clonality, sample overlap, pairwise scatters, CDR3 beta length, V/D/J gene usage and productiveness were all assessed with the immunoSEQ online tools. Calculated diversity was the number of unique rearrangements divided by total templates times 100; Shannon and Simpson indices were also computed. For principal component analysis, Z-score normalized data were analyzed with the R prcomp function and the ggbiplot package. Blood-rectal clonal overlap within each subject was quantified with Morisita's index. This immuneACCESS table, as held by TCRdb, lists in-frame sequences with V and J called but not all clones. Of the missing ones, under half trace to an unresolved V gene in checked studies; the others have no known cause. V and J calls and clone size are those listed in that table; D and trimming were worked out from the DNA. The sample has about 37,000 clones on record, 75% of them singletons. The ten largest clones capture approximately 9% of the sample.

During colonoscopy, one to two rectal pinch biopsies were obtained for research purposes. Ulcerative colitis patients had received no immunosuppressive medication before the diagnostic colonoscopy. Before DNA was isolated, the rectal biopsies underwent proteinase K digestion. The Wizard kit (Promega) was used to extract genomic DNA from the blood and intestinal samples. The CDR3 measures 13 amino acids from cysteine to phenylalanine. The retained sequence is limited to the CDR3, 39 bases, with the frame set at the first base. The germline V gene (reference sequence) sets CDR1 to GTSNPN and CDR2 to SVGIG. Between the V and J ends, shortened by 5 bases and 3 bases respectively, the junction contains 11 bases. This clone was seen a handful of times. No cognate antigen has been identified for it. No base qualities exist here, and no much larger clone lies one base off it. Study-wide conclusions, independent of this receptor: A couple of rectal CDR3 clonotypes were found in every ulcerative colitis patient but in no control. Clonal overlap between a subject's own blood and rectum was significantly greater in ulcerative colitis patients than in controls, which suggests more T cell trafficking to inflamed tissue. The healthy control group was small, consisting of only a handful of individuals. Blood-derived T cells may have been included in rectal pinch biopsies, especially in patients with overt colitis. Features of the rectal repertoire distinguished controls, mild-moderate colitis patients and acute severe colitis patients, and in acute severe colitis rectal diversity was lower because of clonal expansions. For technical reasons, the blood samples of two patients yielded substantially fewer templates, so those samples were excluded from the blood-rectal overlap analysis. Repertoires were derived from total lymphocyte DNA, so rare subsets such as regulatory T cells may have patterns not reflected.

The chain is encoded by TRBV30 joined to TRBJ1-5; TRBD1 is possibly the D segment (5 matching bases). The source of this sequence is a boy younger than 18 with severe ulcerative colitis. Sequencing was performed on gut tissue. The CDR3 protein is CAWDDRSNQPQHF. The base sequence is TGTGCCTGGGATGACAGATCCAATCAGCCCCAGCATTTT.